Each of the 20 T cell receptor beta chains below was sequenced from the same sample in a study of T cell responses to AZD1222 COVID-19 vaccine. Using immunoSEQ multiplex PCR, the repertoire was profiled, and TCRdb retains in-frame clones only, with some absent. The repertoire includes about 66,000 clones, approximately 80% of them detected once, and about 3.5% sits in the top ten. Sequences were derived from peripheral blood, sampled 28 days after the second AZD1222 dose. Receptors originate from an adult who received the AZD1222 COVID-19 vaccine.

A single count supports this clone. The chain recombines TRBV6-4 with TRBJ2-1; no clear D. V was cut by 4 bases and J by 5 bases, with 9 bases left in between. Germline values: CDR1 MRHNA, CDR2 SNTAGT. This CDR3 has 13 amino acids. CDR3 coding DNA: TGTGCCAGCAGTGTCAGCACAAACAATGAGCAGTTCTTC. Its protein product is CASSVSTNNEQFF.

The V call is TRBV29-1, the J call TRBJ1-1; D might be TRBD1 (5 bases). V dropped 6 bases and J dropped 1 base, with 15 bases sitting between them. The CDR3 has 14 amino acids. Germline V gene sequence: CDR1 SQVTM, CDR2 ANQGSEA. The CDR3 spells CSVGAGFQNTEAFF. The CDR3 DNA is TGCAGCGTCGGGGCCGGGTTCCAGAACACTGAAGCTTTCTTT.

The rearrangement links TRBV7-3 to TRBJ2-6; D not certain. The CDR3 covers 15 residues. Trimming removed 5 bases at V and 0 bases at J, with 8 bases between. Germline V gene lookup returns CDR1 SGHTA and CDR2 FQGTGA. The CDR3 reads CASSLTGSGANVLTF. CDR3 DNA sequence: TGTGCCAGCAGCCTGACCGGCTCTGGGGCCAACGTCCTGACTTTC.

J is TRBJ2-7 and V is TRBV5-6, with 9 bases identical to TRBD1. Germline V CDR1 and CDR2: SGHDT, YYEEEE. The CDR3 totals 14 residues. V dropped 4 bases and J dropped 2; count of bases not matched to a gene: 4. The CDR3 DNA reads as TGTGCCAGCAGCCAGAGACAGGGGGCCTACGAGCAGTACTTC. It yields the protein CASSQRQGAYEQYF.

This chain connects TRBV5-5 to TRBJ2-5; possibly TRBD1 or TRBD2 for D (6 bases each). V was cut by 4 bases and J by 2 bases, with 9 bases left in between. The CDR3 sequence is 13 residues long. Germline V lookup: CDR1 SGHKS, CDR2 YYEKEE (reference sequence). In DNA, the CDR3 is TGTGCCAGCAGCGGAGGGACACAAGAGACCCAGTACTTC. This codes for CASSGGTQETQYF.

Points on this clone: The same CDR3 arises from other DNA sequences in this sample as well. The chain couples TRBV11-2 to TRBJ1-5, with unresolved D. Germline-derived CDR1 and CDR2 are SGHAT and FQNNGV. V lost 0 bases and J 2 bases, leaving 5 bases between the germline ends. The CDR3 extends over 14 amino acids. The CDR3 sequence is CASSLDSGNQPQHF. The CDR3 DNA reads as TGTGCCAGCAGCTTAGATAGTGGCAATCAGCCCCAGCATTTT.

This chain joins TRBV19 and TRBJ1-1; 9 bases fit TRBD1. CDR1 is LNHDA and CDR2 is SQIVND in the germline V gene (reference sequence). This CDR3 is 14 amino acids long. V was pared by 6 bases and J by 0 bases, with 2 bases of the junction left unmatched. The CDR3 spells CASSRTGVNTEAFF. CDR3 in DNA: TGTGCCAGTAGCCGGACAGGGGTGAACACTGAAGCTTTCTTT.

This clone was recorded only once. The genes are TRBV5-1 and TRBJ2-1; 9 bases are shared with TRBD1. This CDR3 is 15 amino acids long. V was pared by 0 bases and J by 9 bases, with 7 bases of the junction left unmatched. Germline CDR1 SGHRS, CDR2 YFSETQ. CDR3 DNA: TGCGCCAGCAGCTTGGAACAGGGGGCTATCGGTGAGCAGTTCTTC. It yields the protein CASSLEQGAIGEQFF.

This clone was found once. The rearrangement links TRBV5-1 to TRBJ2-7; tentatively, D is TRBD2 (6 bases). The V and J ends lost 2 bases and 7 bases respectively, with 10 bases between them. The length of the CDR3 is 12 residues. CDR1 is SGHRS and CDR2 is YFSETQ in the germline V gene. The CDR3 nucleotides are TGCGCCAGCAGCTTATCGGGGGTTGAGCAGTACTTC. It codes for CASSLSGVEQYF.

This chain links TRBV3-1 (or the pseudogene TRBV3-2) with TRBJ2-1, with D maybe TRBD1 (5 bases). V was trimmed by 5 bases and J by 6 bases, leaving 8 bases between them. Per the germline V gene, CDR1 is LGHDT and CDR2 is YNNKEL (reference sequence). There are 12 residues in the CDR3. The CDR3 DNA reads TGTGCCAGCAGCGACAGAGGCAATGAGCAGTTCTTC. This gives the protein CASSDRGNEQFF.

This chain connects TRBV12-3 or TRBV12-4 to TRBJ1-1, with a possible D match to TRBD1 (5 bases). The V end was cut by 3 bases, the J end by 4 bases, with 9 bases between. The CDR3 runs 13 residues. CDR3: CASSLGQSTEAFF. In nucleotides, the CDR3 is TGTGCCAGCAGTTTGGGGCAGTCCACTGAAGCTTTCTTT.

This clone was counted a few times. The chain is built from TRBV5-1 and TRBJ2-3, with TRBD1 matching 8 bases. The J segment lost 5 bases and the V segment lost 6 bases, leaving 11 bases of the junction unmatched. The germline gives CDR1 SGHRS, CDR2 YFSETQ. The CDR3 contains 15 residues. This CDR3 is CASTQGRGRGDTQYF. For the CDR3, the DNA is TGCGCCAGCACCCAAGGCAGGGGGCGGGGAGATACGCAGTATTTT.

The chain combines TRBV13 with TRBJ1-4; D not resolved. V was clipped by 1 base and J by 6 bases, with 6 bases between them. The CDR3 is made up of 13 amino acids. Germline-derived CDR1 and CDR2 are PRHDT and FYEKMQ (reference sequence). CDR3 in amino acids: CASSLASDEKLFF. The CDR3, as DNA: TGTGCCAGCAGCTTAGCCAGTGATGAAAAACTGTTTTTT.

The rearrangement uses TRBV11-2 and TRBJ1-4; 7 nucleotides align to TRBD1. Trimming at V came to 5 bases and at J to 5 bases, leaving 8 bases not matched to a gene. The CDR3 extends over 15 amino acids. Germline V gene data show CDR1 as SGHAT and CDR2 as FQNNGV. DNA of the CDR3: TGTGCCAGCAGCCGGGGGGACAGCACGAATGAAAAACTGTTTTTT. This gives the protein CASSRGDSTNEKLFF.

V usage is TRBV28 and J usage is TRBJ1-4, with D perhaps matching TRBD1 (6 bases). The V end lost 7 bases, the J end lost 7 bases, and 22 bases lay between the germline ends. There are 16 residues in the CDR3. Germline CDR1 and CDR2: MDHEN and SYDVKM. The chain's CDR3 is CASTGGEGIRGEKLFF. The DNA for the CDR3 is TGTGCCAGCACGGGGGGCGAGGGGATCCGAGGTGAAAAACTGTTTTTT. Full variable domain (outside the CDR3, taken from reference TRBV28 and TRBJ1-4): DVKVTQSSRYLVKRTGEKVFLECVQDMDHENMFWYRQDPGLGLRLIYFSYDVKMKEKGDIPEGYSVSREKKERFSLILESASTNQTSMYLCASTGGEGIRGEKLFFGSGTQLSVL.

The V gene is TRBV3-1 (or the pseudogene TRBV3-2), the J gene TRBJ1-4; D gene unclear. Germline V lookup: CDR1 LGHDT, CDR2 YNNKEL (reference sequence). V was clipped by 0 bases and J by 8 bases, with 4 bases between them. CDR3 length: 12 amino acids. The CDR3 region has the DNA TGTGCCAGCAGCCAAGAGACCGAAAAACTGTTTTTT. Translated, it gives CASSQETEKLFF.

This clone has just a few counts. The chain employs TRBV5-6 and TRBJ1-1; no firm D call. The CDR3 consists of 12 residues. Germline assignment: CDR1 SGHDT and CDR2 YYEEEE. V lost 0 bases and J lost 4, with 4 bases in between. The CDR3 loop is CASSLGATEAFF. CDR3 in DNA: TGTGCCAGCAGCTTGGGAGCCACTGAAGCTTTCTTT. Full variable domain (rest looked up from reference TRBV5-6 and TRBJ1-1): DAGVTQSPTHLIKTRGQQVTLRCSPKSGHDTVSWYQQALGQGPQFIFQYYEEEERQRGNFPDRFSGHQFPNYSSELNVNALLLGDSALYLCASSLGATEAFFGQGTRLTVV.

V gene TRBV27 combines with J gene TRBJ1-3; no clear D. Deletions cut 3 bases from V and 2 bases from J, with 8 bases between. The CDR3 runs to 14 residues. Germline values: CDR1 MNHEY, CDR2 SMNVEV (reference sequence). Here the CDR3 reads CASSLAGTGNTIYF. The CDR3 coding sequence is TGTGCCAGCAGTTTGGCCGGGACTGGAAACACCATATATTTT.

The chain uses TRBV4-3 and TRBJ1-4; D uncertain. The V and J ends lost 0 bases and 10 bases respectively, with 15 bases between them. CDR1 and CDR2 from the germline V gene are LGHNA and YSLEER. The CDR3 is 15 amino acids. The CDR3 sequence: CASSQDDTEEAKLFF. CDR3 DNA sequence: TGCGCCAGCAGCCAAGATGATACGGAGGAAGCAAAACTGTTTTTT.

The chain couples TRBV12-3 or TRBV12-4 to TRBJ1-6; D is unresolved. V lost 6 bases and J lost 8, with 11 bases in between. This CDR3 is built from 13 residues. The CDR3 nucleotides are TGTGCCAGCAGAACTCGCGAGGATTCACCCCTCCACTTT. Residues: CASRTREDSPLHF.